These 28 T cell receptor beta chains were sequenced from one sample in a study of cytomegalovirus exposure and HLA in healthy donors. PCR used 60 Vbeta primers and 13 Jbeta primers. Measured with immunoSEQ multiplex PCR; TCRdb has only the in-frame clones, and not every one. Among 100,000 to 130,000 clones listed, 74% were seen once. Sequenced input: PBMCs. Every receptor here comes from a woman aged 40-49 years in good health and CMV-seropositive.

This chain uses TRBV18 with TRBJ2-1, with D possibly being TRBD2 (7 bases). The CDR3 consists of 12 residues. The germline V gene has CDR1 KGHSH and CDR2 LQKENI. The germline V and J ends were trimmed by 8 bases and 8 bases, with 13 bases remaining between them. DNA of the CDR3: TGTGCCAGCGAGGGGGGGGAGGATGAGCAGTTCTTC. Protein sequence: CASEGGEDEQFF.

The genes are TRBV15 and TRBJ1-5; tentatively, D is TRBD1 (6 bases). Germline CDR1 is LNHNV and CDR2 is YYDKDF (reference sequence). V lost 1 base and J 3 bases, leaving 13 bases between the germline ends. This CDR3 contains 16 residues. The CDR3 reads CATSRATWTVNQPQHF. DNA for the CDR3: TGTGCCACCAGCAGAGCCACCTGGACAGTCAATCAGCCCCAGCATTTT.

The chain employs TRBV9 and TRBJ2-3, with 15 bases identical to TRBD2. This CDR3 spans 18 amino acids. CDR1 is SGDLS and CDR2 is YYNGEE in the germline V gene. The V segment lost 4 bases and the J segment 10 bases; nucleotides outside the gene matches: 16. CDR3 DNA sequence: TGTGCCAGCAGCACCGAGCCGGGACTAGCGGGGGGAGTAACTGCGCAGTATTTT. Its protein product is CASSTEPGLAGGVTAQYF.

This clone was counted between two and nine times. The chain joins TRBV30 to TRBJ2-2; TRBD2 might be the D (6 bases). Trimming left V 8 bases short and J 0 bases short, with 10 bases between. CDR3 length equals 13 residues. Looked up from germline, CDR1 is GTSNPN and CDR2 is SVGIG (reference sequence). DNA of the CDR3: TGTGCCCTAGCGTCACCGAACACCGGGGAGCTGTTTTTT. This encodes CALASPNTGELFF.

The chain has TRBV4-3 and TRBJ2-5, with 7 nucleotides matching TRBD1. V lost 1 base to trimming and J lost 2 bases; unmatched junction nucleotides: 10. CDR1 and CDR2 (germline): LGHNA, YSLEER. This CDR3 spans 17 amino acids. The CDR3 loop is CASSQGPGTVLQETQYF. The CDR3 DNA reads as TGCGCCAGCAGCCAAGGGCCCGGGACAGTATTACAAGAGACCCAGTACTTC.

This chain uses TRBV27 with TRBJ1-5; D not resolved. The germline gives CDR1 MNHEY, CDR2 SMNVEV (reference sequence). This CDR3 comprises 14 residues. The V end lost 6 bases, the J end lost 2 bases, and 11 bases lay between the germline ends. CDR3 DNA sequence: TGTGCCAGCAGAACAATCGAAGGCAATCAGCCCCAGCATTTT. Residues: CASRTIEGNQPQHF.

The chain carries TRBV6-6 and TRBJ2-5, with D perhaps TRBD2 (6 bases). The V end lost 5 bases, the J end lost 7 bases, and 8 bases lay between the germline ends. The CDR3 loop spans 11 amino acids. CDR1 is MNHNY, CDR2 SVGAGI, per germline (reference sequence). The CDR3 sequence is CASSPGGTQYF. In DNA form, the CDR3 reads TGTGCCAGCAGTCCCGGGGGGACCCAGTACTTC.

This chain uses TRBV12-5 with TRBJ1-5; 8 nucleotides match TRBD1. The CDR3 contains 15 residues. V was clipped by 5 bases and J by 4 bases; unmatched bases: 7. Germline CDR1 and CDR2: LGHNT and FRNRAP. CDR3 DNA sequence: TGTGCTAGTGGTATCGGGACAGGACAGAATCAGCCCCAGCATTTT. Amino acid sequence: CASGIGTGQNQPQHF.

V usage is TRBV10-2 and J usage is TRBJ2-7; 10 positions match TRBD1. Trimming at V came to 7 bases and at J to 7 bases, leaving 7 bases not matched to a gene. The length of the CDR3 is 13 residues. The germline gives CDR1 WSHSY, CDR2 SAAADI. The DNA for the CDR3 is TGCGCCAGCAAGACAGGGGGCTTCTATGAGCAGTACTTC. This codes for CASKTGGFYEQYF.

There are a few counts of this clone. The rearrangement links TRBV7-3 to TRBJ1-1; a weak D match, TRBD1 (5 bases). Between the trimmed V and J ends, which lost 1 base and 3 bases, there was a span of 12 bases. Looked up from germline, CDR1 is SGHTA and CDR2 is FQGTGA. This CDR3 is 15 amino acids long. The CDR3 spells CASSLKPGGYTEAFF. The CDR3, as DNA: TGTGCCAGCAGCTTAAAGCCGGGGGGGTACACTGAAGCTTTCTTT.

V usage is TRBV28 and J usage is TRBJ2-5, with TRBD2 as a possible D gene (6 bases). The CDR3 loop spans 11 amino acids. Deletions cut 6 bases from V and 5 bases from J, with 7 bases between. The germline gives CDR1 MDHEN, CDR2 SYDVKM. The CDR3, as DNA: TGTGCCAGCAGCCTAGCGGAGACCCAGTACTTC. Translation: CASSLAETQYF.

The chain combines TRBV10-3 with TRBJ2-5, with TRBD2 matching 11 bases. The CDR3 consists of 17 residues. Germline CDR1 is ENHRY and CDR2 is SYGVKD. The ends lost 0 bases at V and 2 bases at J; junction bases unmatched: 5. CDR3 residues: CAISESLAGGEQETQYF. In DNA, the CDR3 is TGTGCCATCAGTGAGTCGCTAGCGGGGGGAGAGCAAGAGACCCAGTACTTC.

V and J are TRBV5-1 and TRBJ2-5, with 12 bases lining up with TRBD2. CDR1 is SGHRS, CDR2 YFSETQ, per germline. V dropped 6 bases and J dropped 6; count of bases not matched to a gene: 12. This CDR3 is 16 amino acids long. The CDR3 DNA is TGCGCCAGCAACCCCTCGGGACTAGCGGGTGATCAGACCCAGTACTTC. This translates into CASNPSGLAGDQTQYF.

This sequence joins TRBV19 and TRBJ1-1; D not resolved. Germline V gives CDR1 LNHDA, CDR2 SQIVND (reference sequence). This CDR3 has 15 residues. Trimming left V 3 bases short and J 5 bases short, with 16 bases between. Here the CDR3 DNA reads TGTGCCAGTAGTATCGGGGTGGATCGGAGGACTGAAGCTTTCTTT. Translation: CASSIGVDRRTEAFF. The full variable domain, its missing parts supplied by reference TRBV19 and TRBJ1-1, is DGGITQSPKYLFRKEGQNVTLSCEQNLNHDAMYWYRQDPGQGLRLIYYSQIVNDFQKGDIAEGYSVSREKKESFPLTVTSAQKNPTAFYLCASSIGVDRRTEAFFGQGTRLTVV.

The chain has TRBV6-5 and TRBJ1-1; the D gene is possibly TRBD1 (6 bases). CDR1 MNHEY and CDR2 SVGAGI come from the germline V gene. The CDR3 totals 15 residues. The ends were cut back, 0 bases at V and 4 bases at J, with 12 bases in the middle. Written as DNA, the CDR3 is TGTGCCAGCAGTTACTCGACAGGATCGACCACTGAAGCTTTCTTT. It codes for CASSYSTGSTTEAFF.

J is TRBJ2-7 and V is TRBV19; D remains ambiguous. Germline assignment: CDR1 LNHDA and CDR2 SQIVND (reference sequence). V shed 4 bases and J shed 6 bases, with 16 bases lying between them. There are 14 residues in the CDR3. The CDR3 spells CASSTGYRSREQYF. The CDR3 nucleotides read TGTGCCAGTAGTACCGGGTATCGATCCCGCGAGCAGTACTTC.

Concerning this clone itself: Other DNA variants within this sample encode the same CDR3. The genes are TRBV5-1 and TRBJ2-5, with D perhaps TRBD2 (6 bases). Trimming took off 2 bases at V and 2 bases at J, with 7 bases between the two ends. Looked up from germline, CDR1 is SGHRS and CDR2 is YFSETQ. This CDR3 has 13 residues. CDR3 residues: CASSFSGQETQYF. The CDR3 DNA reads TGCGCCAGCAGCTTTAGCGGTCAAGAGACCCAGTACTTC.

The chain links TRBV5-5 to TRBJ2-7; no firm D call. The CDR3 consists of 13 residues. CDR1 and CDR2 (germline): SGHKS, YYEKEE (reference sequence). Between the trimmed V and J ends, which lost 1 base and 4 bases, there was a span of 9 bases. The CDR3 DNA reads as TGTGCCAGCAGCTTGTGGCAGGCTTACGAGCAGTACTTC. Translating gives CASSLWQAYEQYF.

The CDR3: CASSQNSGGGETQYF. DNA for the CDR3: TGTGCCAGCAGCCAAAATAGCGGGGGAGGCGAGACCCAGTACTTC. The chain couples TRBV7-3 to TRBJ2-5, with 9 bases matching TRBD2. Germline trimming cut 5 bases from V and 5 bases from J; bases unmatched to any gene: 9. The CDR3 extends over 15 amino acids. Per germline, CDR1 SGHTA and CDR2 FQGTGA.

In its sample, this clone was seen a few times. The V call is TRBV30, the J call TRBJ1-5; tentative D call: TRBD1 (5 bases). The CDR3 extends over 14 amino acids. V shed 2 bases and J shed 2 bases, with 10 bases lying between them. From germline, CDR1 is GTSNPN and CDR2 SVGIG (reference sequence). CDR3 residues: CAWSSGDGNQPQHF. Here the CDR3 DNA reads TGTGCCTGGAGTTCGGGGGATGGCAATCAGCCCCAGCATTTT. The full variable domain, rest sourced from reference TRBV30 and TRBJ1-5, is SQTIHQWPATLVQPVGSPLSLECTVEGTSNPNLYWYRQAAGRGLQLLFYSVGIGQISSEVPQNLSASRPQDRQFILSSKKLLLSDSGFYLCAWSSGDGNQPQHFGDGTRLSIL.

A few counts support this clone. This chain joins TRBV19 and TRBJ1-1; 7 bases fit TRBD1. The CDR3 covers 12 residues. CDR1 is LNHDA and CDR2 is SQIVND in the germline V gene (reference sequence). Trimming removed 11 bases from V and 2 bases from J; junction bases left unmatched: 5. CDR3: CAAGGINTEAFF. For the CDR3, the DNA is TGTGCCGCAGGGGGGATCAACACTGAAGCTTTCTTT.

The chain is built from TRBV2 and TRBJ2-3; 8 positions match TRBD2. J lost 5 bases, V lost 1 base, and 8 bases had no gene match. The CDR3 contains 16 residues. Germline V CDR1 and CDR2: SNHLY, FYNNEI. CDR3 nucleotides: TGTGCCAGCAGTGAAGGACCGGGGGGGCGCGGAGATACGCAGTATTTT. Its protein is CASSEGPGGRGDTQYF. Combining the CDR3 with reference TRBV2 and TRBJ2-3 gives the whole variable domain EPEVTQTPSHQVTQMGQEVILRCVPISNHLYFYWYRQILGQKVEFLVSFYNNEISEKSEIFDDQFSVERPDGSNFTLKIRSTKLEDSAMYFCASSEGPGGRGDTQYFGPGTRLTVL.

This sequence joins TRBV29-1 and TRBJ2-1; a weak D match, TRBD1 (5 bases). This CDR3 is 12 amino acids long. Germline V gives CDR1 SQVTM, CDR2 ANQGSEA. With 7 bases removed from V and 8 bases from J, the gap between germline ends came to 15 bases. The CDR3 DNA reads TGCAGCGCTAGTATAACAGGAGATGAGCAGTTCTTC. This sequence encodes CSASITGDEQFF.

This clone occurred once. The V gene is TRBV30, the J gene TRBJ1-5, with TRBD1 identical over 7 bases. V gave up 5 bases and J gave up 0 bases; unmatched junction bases: 1. Germline V gene lookup returns CDR1 GTSNPN and CDR2 SVGIG (reference sequence). The CDR3 covers 13 residues. The CDR3 sequence: CAWGTASNQPQHF. CDR3 in DNA: TGTGCCTGGGGGACAGCTAGCAATCAGCCCCAGCATTTT. The full variable domain, its missing parts supplied by reference TRBV30 and TRBJ1-5, is SQTIHQWPATLVQPVGSPLSLECTVEGTSNPNLYWYRQAAGRGLQLLFYSVGIGQISSEVPQNLSASRPQDRQFILSSKKLLLSDSGFYLCAWGTASNQPQHFGDGTRLSIL.

This rearrangement joins TRBV19 to TRBJ2-5, with TRBD2 identical over 7 bases. The CDR3 is made up of 13 amino acids. Germline V gene lookup returns CDR1 LNHDA and CDR2 SQIVND (reference sequence). With 4 bases clipped from V and 1 base from J, the junction kept 0 bases outside the gene matches. CDR3 in amino acids: CASSRLAQETQYF. The CDR3 DNA follows: TGTGCCAGTAGTAGACTAGCCCAAGAGACCCAGTACTTC.

The CDR3 region is CASSFPGAGHEKLFF. CDR3 DNA: TGTGCCAGCAGTTTCCCAGGGGCGGGTCATGAAAAACTGTTTTTT. V usage is TRBV28 and J usage is TRBJ1-4, with D perhaps TRBD1 (6 bases). The CDR3 runs 15 residues. Germline V gives CDR1 MDHEN, CDR2 SYDVKM. V gave up 3 bases and J gave up 6 bases, with 14 bases separating them.

The V and J genes are TRBV19 and TRBJ1-5, with unresolved D. The CDR3 is 14 residues long. The V end was cut by 6 bases, the J end by 3 bases, with 12 bases between. CDR1 is LNHDA, CDR2 SQIVND, per germline (reference sequence). This CDR3 is CASRLGGPNQPQHF. The CDR3 nucleotides are TGTGCCAGTAGGTTGGGAGGACCCAATCAGCCCCAGCATTTT. The whole variable domain, filled in from reference TRBV19 and TRBJ1-5, reads DGGITQSPKYLFRKEGQNVTLSCEQNLNHDAMYWYRQDPGQGLRLIYYSQIVNDFQKGDIAEGYSVSREKKESFPLTVTSAQKNPTAFYLCASRLGGPNQPQHFGDGTRLSIL.

V is TRBV4-1 and J is TRBJ2-7; D is uncertain. V was trimmed by 1 base and J by 3 bases, leaving 10 bases between them. The CDR3 runs to 14 residues. Germline assignment: CDR1 MGHRA and CDR2 YSYEKL. The CDR3, as DNA: TGCGCCAGCAGCCAAGCTAACAGAAACTACGAGCAGTACTTC. It specifies CASSQANRNYEQYF.